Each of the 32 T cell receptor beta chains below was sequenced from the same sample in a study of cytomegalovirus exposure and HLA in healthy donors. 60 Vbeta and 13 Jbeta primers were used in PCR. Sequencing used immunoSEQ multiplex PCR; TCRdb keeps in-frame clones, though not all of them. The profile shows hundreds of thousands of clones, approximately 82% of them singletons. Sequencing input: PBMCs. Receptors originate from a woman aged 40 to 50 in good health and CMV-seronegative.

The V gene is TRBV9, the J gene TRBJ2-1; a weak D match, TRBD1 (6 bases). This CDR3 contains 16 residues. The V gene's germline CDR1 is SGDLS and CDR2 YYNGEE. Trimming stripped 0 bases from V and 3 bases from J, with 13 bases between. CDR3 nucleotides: TGTGCCAGCAGCGTAGAGGTGGGGGCCGACTACAATGAGCAGTTCTTC. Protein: CASSVEVGADYNEQFF. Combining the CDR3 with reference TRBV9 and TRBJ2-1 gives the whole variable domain DSGVTQTPKHLITATGQRVTLRCSPRSGDLSVYWYQQSLDQGLQFLIQYYNGEERAKGNILERFSAQQFPDLHSELNLSSLELGDSALYFCASSVEVGADYNEQFFGPGTRLTVL.

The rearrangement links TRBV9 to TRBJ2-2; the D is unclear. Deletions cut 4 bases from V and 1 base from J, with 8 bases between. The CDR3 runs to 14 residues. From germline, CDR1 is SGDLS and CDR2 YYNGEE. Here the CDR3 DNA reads TGTGCCAGCAGCTTCCGTCTGAACACCGGGGAGCTGTTTTTT. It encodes CASSFRLNTGELFF. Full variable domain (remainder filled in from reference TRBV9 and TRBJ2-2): DSGVTQTPKHLITATGQRVTLRCSPRSGDLSVYWYQQSLDQGLQFLIQYYNGEERAKGNILERFSAQQFPDLHSELNLSSLELGDSALYFCASSFRLNTGELFFGEGSRLTVL.

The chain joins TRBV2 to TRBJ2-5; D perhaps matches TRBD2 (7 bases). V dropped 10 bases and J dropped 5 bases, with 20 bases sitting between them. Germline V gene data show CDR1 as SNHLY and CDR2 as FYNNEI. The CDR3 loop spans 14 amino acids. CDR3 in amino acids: CAIKKGGPLETQYF. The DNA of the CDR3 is TGTGCCATCAAGAAGGGGGGGCCTCTGGAGACCCAGTACTTC.

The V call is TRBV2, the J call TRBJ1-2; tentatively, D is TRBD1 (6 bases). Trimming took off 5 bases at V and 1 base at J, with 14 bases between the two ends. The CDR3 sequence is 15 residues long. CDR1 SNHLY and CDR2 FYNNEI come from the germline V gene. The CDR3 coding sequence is TGTGCCAGCAGTAACCGACAGGAGCTTAACTATGGCTACACCTTC. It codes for CASSNRQELNYGYTF.

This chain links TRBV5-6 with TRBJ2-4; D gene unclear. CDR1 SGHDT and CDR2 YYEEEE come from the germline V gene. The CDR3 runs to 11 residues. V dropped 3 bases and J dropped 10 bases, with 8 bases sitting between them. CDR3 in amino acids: CASSSPGIQYF. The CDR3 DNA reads TGTGCCAGCAGCTCCCCCGGGATTCAGTACTTC.

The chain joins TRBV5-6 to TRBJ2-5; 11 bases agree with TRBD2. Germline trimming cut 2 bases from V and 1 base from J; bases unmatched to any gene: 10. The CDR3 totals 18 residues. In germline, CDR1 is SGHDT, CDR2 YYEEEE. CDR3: CASSLRLAGQGGQETQYF. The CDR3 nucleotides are TGTGCCAGCAGCTTAAGACTAGCGGGGCAAGGGGGCCAAGAGACCCAGTACTTC.

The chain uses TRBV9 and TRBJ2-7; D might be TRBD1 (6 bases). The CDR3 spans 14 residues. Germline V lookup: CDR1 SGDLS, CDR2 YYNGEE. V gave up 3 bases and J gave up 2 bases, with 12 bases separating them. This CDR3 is CASSADRTAYEQYF. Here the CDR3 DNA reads TGTGCCAGCAGCGCAGACAGGACAGCCTACGAGCAGTACTTC.

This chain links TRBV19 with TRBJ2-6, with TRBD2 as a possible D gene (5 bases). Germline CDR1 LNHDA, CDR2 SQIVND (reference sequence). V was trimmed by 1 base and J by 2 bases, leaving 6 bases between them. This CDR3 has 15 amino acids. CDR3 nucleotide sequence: TGTGCCAGTAGTATAGGAGGGACTGGGGCCAACGTCCTGACTTTC. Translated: CASSIGGTGANVLTF.

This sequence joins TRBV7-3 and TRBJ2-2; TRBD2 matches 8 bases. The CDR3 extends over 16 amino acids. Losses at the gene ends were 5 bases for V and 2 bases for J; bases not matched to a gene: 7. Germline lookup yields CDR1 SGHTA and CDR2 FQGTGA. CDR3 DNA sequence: TGTGCCAGCAGCCGGGGGGGGACAACCAACACCGGGGAGCTGTTTTTT. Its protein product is CASSRGGTTNTGELFF.

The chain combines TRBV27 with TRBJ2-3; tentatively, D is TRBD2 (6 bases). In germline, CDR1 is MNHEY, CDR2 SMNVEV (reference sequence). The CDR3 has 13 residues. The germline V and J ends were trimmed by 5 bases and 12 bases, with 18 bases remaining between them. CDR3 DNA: TGTGCCAGCAGTATACCTAGCGCGGTGCGACAGTATTTT. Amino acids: CASSIPSAVRQYF.

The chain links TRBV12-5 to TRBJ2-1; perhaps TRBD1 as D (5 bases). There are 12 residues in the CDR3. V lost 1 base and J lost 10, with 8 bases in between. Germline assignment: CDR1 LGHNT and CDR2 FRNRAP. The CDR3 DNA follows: TGTGCTAGTGGTTTGGGCTCAGGGGAGCAGTTCTTC. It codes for CASGLGSGEQFF.

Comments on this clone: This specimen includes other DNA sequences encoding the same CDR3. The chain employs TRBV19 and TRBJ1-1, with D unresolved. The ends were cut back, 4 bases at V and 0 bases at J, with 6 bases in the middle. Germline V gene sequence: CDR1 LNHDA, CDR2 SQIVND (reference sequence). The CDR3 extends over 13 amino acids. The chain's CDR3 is CASSTGLNTEAFF. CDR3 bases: TGTGCCAGTAGTACAGGATTGAACACTGAAGCTTTCTTT.

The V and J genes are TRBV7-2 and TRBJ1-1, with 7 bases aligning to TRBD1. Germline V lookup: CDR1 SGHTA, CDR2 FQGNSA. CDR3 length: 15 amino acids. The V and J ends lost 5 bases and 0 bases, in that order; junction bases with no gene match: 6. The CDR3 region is CASSPTRGMNTEAFF. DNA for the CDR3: TGTGCCAGCAGCCCAACCAGGGGGATGAACACTGAAGCTTTCTTT. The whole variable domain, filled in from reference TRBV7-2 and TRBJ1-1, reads GAGVSQSPSNKVTEKGKDVELRCDPISGHTALYWYRQSLGQGLEFLIYFQGNSAPDKSGLPSDRFSAERTGGSVSTLTIQRTQQEDSAVYLCASSPTRGMNTEAFFGQGTRLTVV.

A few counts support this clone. The DNA for the CDR3 is TGTGCCAGCAGTGCCGGGACAGGGGGCGCAGATACGCAGTATTTT. Translation: CASSAGTGGADTQYF. This sequence joins TRBV6-1 and TRBJ2-3, with TRBD1 identical over 12 bases. Germline assignment: CDR1 MNHNS and CDR2 SASEGT. J lost 4 bases, V lost 4 bases, and 3 bases had no gene match. This CDR3 has 15 amino acids.

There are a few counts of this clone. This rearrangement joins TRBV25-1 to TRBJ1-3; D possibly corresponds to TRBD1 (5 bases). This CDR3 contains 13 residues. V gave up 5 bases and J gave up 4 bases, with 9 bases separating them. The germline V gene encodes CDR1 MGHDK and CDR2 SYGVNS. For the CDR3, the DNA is TGTGCCAGCAGTACCGGGGGAGGAAACACCATATATTTT. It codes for CASSTGGGNTIYF.

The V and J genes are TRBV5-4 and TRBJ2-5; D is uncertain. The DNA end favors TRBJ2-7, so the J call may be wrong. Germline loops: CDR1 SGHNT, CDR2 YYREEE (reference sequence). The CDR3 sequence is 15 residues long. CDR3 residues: CASSLVRSRPSEQYF. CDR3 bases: TGTGCCAGCAGCTTGGTTAGGTCCCGACCGAGCGAGCAGTACTTC.

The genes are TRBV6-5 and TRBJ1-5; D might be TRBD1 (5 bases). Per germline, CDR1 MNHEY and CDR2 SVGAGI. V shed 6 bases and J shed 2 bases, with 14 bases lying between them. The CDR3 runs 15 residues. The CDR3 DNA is TGTGCCAGCAGGACTGGGGGGATCGGCAATCAGCCCCAGCATTTT. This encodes CASRTGGIGNQPQHF.

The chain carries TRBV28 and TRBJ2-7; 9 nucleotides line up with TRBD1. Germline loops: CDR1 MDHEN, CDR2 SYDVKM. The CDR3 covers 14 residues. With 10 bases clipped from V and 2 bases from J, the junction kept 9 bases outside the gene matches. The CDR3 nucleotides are TGTGCCACCGAGGGACAGGGTCAACCCTACGAGCAGTACTTC. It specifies CATEGQGQPYEQYF.

The CDR3 here is CASRQGGQPQHF. Written as DNA, the CDR3 is TGTGCCAGTCGACAGGGCGGTCAGCCCCAGCATTTT. The chain has TRBV19 and TRBJ1-5; 7 positions agree with TRBD1. The CDR3 is 12 residues long. Germline V gene lookup returns CDR1 LNHDA and CDR2 SQIVND (reference sequence). The V and J ends lost 8 bases and 6 bases, in that order; junction bases with no gene match: 4.

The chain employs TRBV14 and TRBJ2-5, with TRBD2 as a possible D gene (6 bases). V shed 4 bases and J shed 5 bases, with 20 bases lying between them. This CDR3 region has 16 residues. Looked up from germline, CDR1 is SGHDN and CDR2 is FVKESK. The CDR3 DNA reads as TGTGCCAGCAGCCTTATCGACTATCCTCGGGGGGAGACCCAGTACTTC. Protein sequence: CASSLIDYPRGETQYF.

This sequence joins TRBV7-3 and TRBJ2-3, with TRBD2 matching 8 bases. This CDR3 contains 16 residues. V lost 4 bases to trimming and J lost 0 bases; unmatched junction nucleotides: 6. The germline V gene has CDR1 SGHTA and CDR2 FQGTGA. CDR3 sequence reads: CASSSNSGASTDTQYF. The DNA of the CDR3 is TGTGCCAGCAGCTCCAATAGCGGGGCTAGCACAGATACGCAGTATTTT.

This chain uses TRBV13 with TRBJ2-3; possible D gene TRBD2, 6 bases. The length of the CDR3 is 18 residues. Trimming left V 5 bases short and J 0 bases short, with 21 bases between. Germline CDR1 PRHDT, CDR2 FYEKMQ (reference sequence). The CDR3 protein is CASSPRIGRGGSTDTQYF. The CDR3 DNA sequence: TGTGCCAGCAGCCCCAGGATAGGGCGGGGAGGCAGCACAGATACGCAGTATTTT. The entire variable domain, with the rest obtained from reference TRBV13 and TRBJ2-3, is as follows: AAGVIQSPRHLIKEKRETATLKCYPIPRHDTVYWYQQGPGQDPQFLISFYEKMQSDKGSIPDRFSAQQFSDYHSELNMSSLELGDSALYFCASSPRIGRGGSTDTQYFGPGTRLTVL.

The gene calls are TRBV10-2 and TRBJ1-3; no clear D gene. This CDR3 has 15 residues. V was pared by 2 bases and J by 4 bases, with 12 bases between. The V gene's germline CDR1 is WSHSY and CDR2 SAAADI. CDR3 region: CASSEPTRAGNTIYF. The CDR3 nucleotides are TGCGCCAGCAGTGAGCCCACGCGGGCGGGAAACACCATATATTTT.

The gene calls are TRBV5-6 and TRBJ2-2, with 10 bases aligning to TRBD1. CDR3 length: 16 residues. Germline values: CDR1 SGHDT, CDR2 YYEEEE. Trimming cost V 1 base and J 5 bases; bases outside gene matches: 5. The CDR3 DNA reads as TGTGCCAGCAGCTTGAGGACAGGGGGAGAGACCGGGGAGCTGTTTTTT. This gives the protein CASSLRTGGETGELFF.

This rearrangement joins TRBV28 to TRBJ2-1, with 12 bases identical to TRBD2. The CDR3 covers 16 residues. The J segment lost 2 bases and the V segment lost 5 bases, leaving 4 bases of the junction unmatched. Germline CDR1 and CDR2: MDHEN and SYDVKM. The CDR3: CASSGRLAGAYNEQFF. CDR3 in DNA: TGTGCCAGCAGTGGCCGACTAGCGGGGGCCTACAATGAGCAGTTCTTC.

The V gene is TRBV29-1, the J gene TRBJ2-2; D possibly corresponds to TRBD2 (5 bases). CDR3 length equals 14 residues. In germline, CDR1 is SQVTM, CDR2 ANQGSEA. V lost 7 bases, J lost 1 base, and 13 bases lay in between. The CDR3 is CSATLAGNTGELFF. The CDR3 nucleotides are TGCAGCGCCACCCTGGCGGGGAACACCGGGGAGCTGTTTTTT.

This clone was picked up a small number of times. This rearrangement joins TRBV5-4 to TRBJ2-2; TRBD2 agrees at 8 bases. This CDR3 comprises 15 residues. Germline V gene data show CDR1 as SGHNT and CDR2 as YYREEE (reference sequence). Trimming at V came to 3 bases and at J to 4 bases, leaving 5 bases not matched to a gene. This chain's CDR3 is CASSSPSGPTGELFF. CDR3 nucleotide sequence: TGTGCCAGCAGCTCACCTAGCGGGCCCACCGGGGAGCTGTTTTTT. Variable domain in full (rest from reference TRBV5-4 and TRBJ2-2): ETGVTQSPTHLIKTRGQQVTLRCSSQSGHNTVSWYQQALGQGPQFIFQYYREEENGRGNFPPRFSGLQFPNYSSELNVNALELDDSALYLCASSSPSGPTGELFFGEGSRLTVL.

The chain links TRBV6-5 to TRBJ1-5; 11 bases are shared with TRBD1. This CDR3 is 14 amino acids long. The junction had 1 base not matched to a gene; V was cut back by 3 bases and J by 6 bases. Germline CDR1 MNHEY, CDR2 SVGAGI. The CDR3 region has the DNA TGTGCCAGCAGTTATGGGACAGGGGGTCAGCCCCAGCATTTT. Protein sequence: CASSYGTGGQPQHF.

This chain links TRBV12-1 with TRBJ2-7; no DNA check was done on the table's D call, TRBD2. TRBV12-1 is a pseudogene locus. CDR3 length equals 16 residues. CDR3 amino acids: CASSEAGAPCLHEQYF. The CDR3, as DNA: TGTGCCAGCAGCGAGGCGGGGGCCCCTTGTTTGCACGAGCAGTACTTC.

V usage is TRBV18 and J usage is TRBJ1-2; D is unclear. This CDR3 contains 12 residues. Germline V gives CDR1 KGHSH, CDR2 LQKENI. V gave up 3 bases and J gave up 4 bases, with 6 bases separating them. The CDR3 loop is CASSPQSYGYTF. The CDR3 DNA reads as TGTGCCAGCTCACCTCAGTCCTATGGCTACACCTTC.

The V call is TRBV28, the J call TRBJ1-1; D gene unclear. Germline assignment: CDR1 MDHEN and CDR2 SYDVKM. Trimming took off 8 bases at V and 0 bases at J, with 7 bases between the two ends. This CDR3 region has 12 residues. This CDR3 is CASSTVNTEAFF. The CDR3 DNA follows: TGTGCCAGCTCCACAGTGAACACTGAAGCTTTCTTT.

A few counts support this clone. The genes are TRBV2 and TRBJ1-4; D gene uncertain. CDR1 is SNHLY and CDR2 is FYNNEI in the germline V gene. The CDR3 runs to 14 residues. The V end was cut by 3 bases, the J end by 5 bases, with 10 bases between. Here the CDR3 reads CASSDSLANEKLFF. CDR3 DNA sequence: TGTGCCAGCAGTGATTCACTTGCAAATGAAAAACTGTTTTTT.